This T cell receptor beta chain is drawn from a study of cytomegalovirus exposure and HLA in healthy donors. About the study: For the approximately 420 genotyped donors, about 81% fell within the Caucasian-associated ancestry cluster.

Remarks on this clone: Antigen: not known.

Study-wide points: In vitro experiments confirmed that three CMV-associated chains were specific for CMV antigens. Across donors, sequencing depth was assumed by presence/absence analyses to be roughly uniform. With DRB1 most and HLA-C fewest, TCR association rates differed between HLA loci in a later analysis.

The PCR made use of 60 Vbeta and 13 Jbeta primers. Clones were read by immunoSEQ multiplex PCR, and TCRdb kept only the in-frame ones, dropping some. The table includes about 120,000 clones, about four fifths detected once. Germline V gene data show CDR1 as SGHAT and CDR2 as FQNNGV. The V and J ends lost 6 bases and 6 bases respectively, with 18 bases between them. The CDR3 covers 14 residues. The sequenced material came from PBMCs. The chain employs TRBV11-2 and TRBJ2-7, with D tentatively TRBD2 (5 bases). The TCR comes from a man aged 25 to 40 in good health and CMV-seropositive. CDR3 nucleotide sequence: TGTGCCAGCAGGGATAGTGGGGAGTTGGGCGAGCAGTACTTC. Translation: CASRDSGELGEQYF.